This entry lists 26 T cell receptor beta chains sequenced from one sample in a study of molecular identifiers for immune sequencing clone quantification. TCRdb ran MiXCR on the PCR reads and lists one entry per CDR3 protein. Of approximately 680,000 distinct CDR3 sequences in the sample, roughly 23% were seen once. The specimen sequenced was naive CD8+ T cells from blood, with Jurkat cell RNA spiked in. As for subset: FACS-sorted CD8+CD4-CCR7+CD45RA+ naive T cells. The receptors derive from a human donor in good health. Some libraries in this study had Jurkat cell RNA spiked in.

This clonotype has at least ten counts. This chain uses TRBV7-9 with TRBJ2-7, with a tentative D call TRBD2 (6 bases). Germline CDR1 SEHNR, CDR2 FQNEAQ (reference sequence). This CDR3 has 13 amino acids. Trimming shortened V by 4 bases and J by 7 bases, and 14 bases separated the two germline ends. The CDR3: CASSSENGREQYF. Written as DNA, the CDR3 is TGTGCCAGCAGCTCAGAGAACGGGAGAGAGCAGTACTTC.

This clonotype was seen many times. CDR3 loop: CASSLSRGQGESNTGELFF. In nucleotides, the CDR3 is TGTGCCAGCAGTTTAAGCCGCGGACAGGGGGAGAGTAACACCGGGGAGCTGTTTTTT. This chain connects TRBV12-3 or TRBV12-4 to TRBJ2-2; 10 nucleotides agree with TRBD1. The CDR3 has 19 amino acids. V lost 2 bases, J lost 2 bases, and 11 bases stayed unmatched.

The gene calls are TRBV27 and TRBJ2-7; 9 bases are a match to TRBD1. The J segment lost 6 bases and the V segment lost 6 bases, leaving 9 bases of the junction unmatched. This CDR3 contains 14 residues. CDR1 is MNHEY and CDR2 is SMNVEV in the germline V gene (reference sequence). CDR3 sequence: CASRPRTGVFEQYF. In DNA form, the CDR3 reads TGTGCCAGCAGGCCGCGGACAGGGGTTTTCGAGCAGTACTTC.

This clonotype was seen a few times. This chain connects TRBV7-9 to TRBJ2-5, with 8 bases aligning to TRBD1. CDR1 is SEHNR, CDR2 FQNEAQ, per germline (reference sequence). V trimming: 3 bases; J trimming: 2 bases; junction bases outside the gene matches: 5. There are 15 residues in the CDR3. The CDR3 coding sequence is TGTGCCAGCAGCTTCAGGGGGCCGGATCAAGAGACCCAGTACTTC. It codes for CASSFRGPDQETQYF. Variable domain in full (rest from reference TRBV7-9 and TRBJ2-5): DTGVSQNPRHKITKRGQNVTFRCDPISEHNRLYWYRQTLGQGPEFLTYFQNEAQLEKSRLLSDRFSAERPKGSFSTLEIQRTEQGDSAMYLCASSFRGPDQETQYFGPGTRLLVL.

This clonotype was observed at least ten times. The J gene is TRBJ2-7, the V gene TRBV27; D might be TRBD2 (5 bases). The CDR3 totals 13 residues. V lost 5 bases, J lost 3 bases, and 11 bases lay in between. Germline V CDR1 and CDR2: MNHEY, SMNVEV (reference sequence). In nucleotides, the CDR3 is TGTGCCAGCAGTCCTACGGGGAACTACGAGCAGTACTTC. This gives the protein CASSPTGNYEQYF.

In this sample, this clonotype turned up many times. The CDR3 DNA is TGTGCCAGCAGCTTTCTGGGGGCGACTGAAGCTTTCTTT. As protein: CASSFLGATEAFF. The chain has TRBV7-2 and TRBJ1-1, with a weak D call TRBD1 (6 bases). The CDR3 is made up of 13 amino acids. CDR1 is SGHTA and CDR2 is FQGNSA in the germline V gene. V lost 3 bases and J lost 5, with 10 bases in between.

This clonotype occurred many times. V is TRBV4-1 and J is TRBJ1-1, with 7 bases matching TRBD1. Germline assignment: CDR1 MGHRA and CDR2 YSYEKL. V was clipped by 4 bases and J by 2 bases; unmatched bases: 7. This CDR3 has 15 residues. This CDR3 is CASSPKTGTNTEAFF. In DNA, the CDR3 is TGCGCCAGCAGCCCCAAGACAGGGACCAACACTGAAGCTTTCTTT.

Worth noting for this clonotype: A much larger clone lies one base from this, so it may be a read error. The V call is TRBV27, the J call TRBJ2-5; D perhaps matches TRBD2 (5 bases). Germline CDR1 is MNHEY and CDR2 is SMNVEV (reference sequence). CDR3 length: 12 residues. Trimming removed 5 bases from V and 9 bases from J, with 13 bases in between. This CDR3 is CASSTPGAAQYF. The CDR3 region has the DNA TGTGCCAGCAGTACTCCCGGAGCGGCCCAGTACTTC.

This clonotype was seen repeatedly, ten times or more. V and J are TRBV4-3 and TRBJ2-4; TRBD1 matches at 8 bases. Trimming removed 0 bases from V and 11 bases from J; junction bases left unmatched: 9. This CDR3 has 15 amino acids. Germline V gene sequence: CDR1 LGHNA, CDR2 YSLEER. CDR3 in amino acids: CASSQEGTGGELQYF. The CDR3 DNA sequence: TGCGCCAGCAGCCAAGAAGGTACAGGGGGTGAGCTTCAGTACTTC.

This clonotype came up many times. The rearrangement joins TRBV4-1 to TRBJ2-1; possibly TRBD1 for D (5 bases). The CDR3 has 14 amino acids. Germline V gene data show CDR1 as MGHRA and CDR2 as YSYEKL. The V and J ends lost 3 bases and 6 bases respectively, with 12 bases between them. CDR3 region: CASSHIQGRNEQFF. In nucleotides, the CDR3 is TGCGCCAGCAGCCACATCCAGGGTCGCAATGAGCAGTTCTTC.

On this clonotype: A much larger clone lies one base from this, so it may be a read error. The J gene is TRBJ1-1, the V gene TRBV21-1. TRBV21-1 is described as a pseudogene. The length of the CDR3 is 15 residues. The CDR3, as DNA: TGTGCCAGCAGCGGCCGGCAGCCACCCCAGCCTGAAGCTTTCTTT. Its translation: CASSGRQPPQPEAFF.

About this clonotype itself: A read error may explain this, as a much larger clone is one base away. This chain connects TRBV6-2 or TRBV6-3 to TRBJ2-7; D may be TRBD1 or TRBD2 (5 bases each). Trimming stripped 2 bases from V and 7 bases from J, with 15 bases between. This CDR3 has 14 residues. Germline CDR1 is MNHEY and CDR2 is SVGEGT. This chain's CDR3 is CASSYAAGTGEQYF. CDR3 bases: TGTGCCAGCAGTTACGCGGCAGGGACCGGAGAGCAGTACTTC.

CDR3 in amino acids: CASSLCGTDTQYF. In DNA, the CDR3 is TGTGCCAGCAGCTTGTGCGGGACAGATACGCAGTATTTT. The rearrangement joins TRBV5-6 to TRBJ2-3; perhaps TRBD2 as D (5 bases). Germline assignment: CDR1 SGHDT and CDR2 YYEEEE. This CDR3 comprises 13 residues. V was pared by 1 base and J by 3 bases, with 6 bases between.

V gene TRBV7-9 combines with J gene TRBJ2-7; 10 bases line up with TRBD2. The germline CDR1 and CDR2 sequences are SEHNR and FQNEAQ (reference sequence). J lost 6 bases, V lost 2 bases, and 7 bases had no gene match. The CDR3 is 15 amino acids. This chain's CDR3 is CASSLPSGGVLEQYF. The CDR3 nucleotides read TGTGCCAGCAGCTTACCCAGCGGGGGGGTCCTCGAGCAGTACTTC.

A remark on this clonotype: This may be a read error, as it is one base from a much larger clone. The chain carries TRBV14 and TRBJ2-3, with unresolved D. The CDR3 is made up of 17 amino acids. Deletions cut 2 bases from V and 4 bases from J, with 19 bases between. Germline CDR1 SGHDN, CDR2 FVKESK. For the CDR3, the DNA is TGTGCCAGCAGCCAACAACGGACGGAGATCCGCGCAGATACGCAGTATTTT. It is translated as CASSQQRTEIRADTQYF.

The V gene is TRBV5-6, the J gene TRBJ1-1, with a tentative D call TRBD1 (6 bases). Germline V lookup: CDR1 SGHDT, CDR2 YYEEEE. This CDR3 comprises 13 residues. V gave up 6 bases and J gave up 4 bases, with 13 bases separating them. CDR3 residues: CASNRVGVTEAFF. DNA of the CDR3: TGTGCCAGCAACAGGGTAGGGGTCACTGAAGCTTTCTTT.

This clonotype turned up a few times. The chain links TRBV27 to TRBJ2-3, with unresolved D. Germline V gene data show CDR1 as MNHEY and CDR2 as SMNVEV (reference sequence). Trimming pared 6 bases from V and 0 bases from J, leaving 10 bases between. The CDR3 extends over 14 amino acids. CDR3 amino acids: CASRLLPSTDTQYF. Written as DNA, the CDR3 is TGTGCCAGCAGACTCCTCCCAAGCACAGATACGCAGTATTTT.

This clonotype was seen a handful of times. The chain has TRBV20-1 and TRBJ2-7; D tentatively reads TRBD1 or TRBD2 (7 bases each). Trimming took off 1 base at V and 7 bases at J, with 17 bases between the two ends. CDR1 is DFQATT, CDR2 SNEGSKA, per germline (reference sequence). The CDR3 has 14 residues. The CDR3 reads CSARAQGGRGEQYF. The CDR3 DNA sequence: TGCAGTGCTAGAGCCCAGGGGGGGCGCGGAGAGCAGTACTTC.

To note about this clonotype: Since a much larger clone is just one base distant, this may be a read error. V is TRBV7-2 and J is TRBJ2-7, with D perhaps TRBD1 (7 bases). The V and J ends lost 4 bases and 3 bases respectively, with 13 bases between them. Germline-derived CDR1 and CDR2 are SGHTA and FQGNSA. This CDR3 contains 14 residues. The CDR3, as DNA: TGTGCCAGCAGCTCACCAGGGGGGCACTACGAGCAGTACTTC. This sequence encodes CASSSPGGHYEQYF.

This clonotype has ten or more counts. The chain combines TRBV6-5 with TRBJ1-2; 7 bases are a match to TRBD1. The CDR3 totals 15 residues. Germline values: CDR1 MNHEY, CDR2 SVGAGI. V lost 6 bases and J lost 6; bases outside the gene matches: 13. CDR3 sequence: CASSFGQAGIHGYTF. The CDR3 region has the DNA TGTGCCAGCAGCTTCGGACAGGCGGGGATTCATGGCTACACCTTC.

This sequence joins TRBV14 and TRBJ1-2; D call uncertain. Trimming removed 0 bases from V and 3 bases from J, with 5 bases in between. CDR3 length: 13 residues. CDR1 and CDR2 from the germline V gene are SGHDN and FVKESK. CDR3 in DNA: TGTGCCAGCAGCCAAGAAGGATACTATGGCTACACCTTC. As protein: CASSQEGYYGYTF.

The gene calls are TRBV7-7 and TRBJ1-1; D call uncertain. The CDR3 contains 15 residues. Looked up from germline, CDR1 is SSHAT and CDR2 is FNYEAQ (reference sequence). V was shortened by 6 bases and J by 0 bases, with 14 bases between the two germline ends. CDR3 sequence (DNA): TGTGCCAGCAGACACGCAGGACCCATGAACACTGAAGCTTTCTTT. Translating gives CASRHAGPMNTEAFF.

The table lists this clonotype with many counts. J is TRBJ2-5 and V is TRBV7-2; 8 positions agree with TRBD2. Looked up from germline, CDR1 is SGHTA and CDR2 is FQGNSA. V was pared by 8 bases and J by 4 bases, with 6 bases of the junction left unmatched. The CDR3 totals 13 residues. The CDR3 nucleotides are TGTGCCAGCTGTCCGGGAGGGCCAGAGACCCAGTACTTC. It is translated as CASCPGGPETQYF.

The rearrangement links TRBV4-1 to TRBJ2-7, with D possibly being TRBD1 (5 bases). The germline gives CDR1 MGHRA, CDR2 YSYEKL. V lost 0 bases and J lost 1, with 19 bases in between. The CDR3 sequence is 18 residues long. The CDR3 reads CASSQDHPARTYSYEQYF. CDR3 nucleotide sequence: TGCGCCAGCAGCCAAGATCATCCCGCGCGGACATATTCCTACGAGCAGTACTTC.

Ten or more counts support this clonotype. This chain uses TRBV7-9 with TRBJ1-1, with TRBD1 matching over 8 bases. J gave up 5 bases and V 1 base, and 9 bases lay outside the gene matches. Germline CDR1 reads SEHNR; CDR2 reads FQNEAQ (reference sequence). The CDR3 length is 16 residues. The chain's CDR3 is CASSLVGQGAGTEAFF. The CDR3 bases are TGTGCCAGCAGCTTAGTGGGGCAGGGGGCGGGAACTGAAGCTTTCTTT.

This clonotype has at least ten counts. The chain couples TRBV2 to TRBJ2-2; the D is unclear. The CDR3 spans 14 residues. Trimming stripped 4 bases from V and 5 bases from J, with 11 bases between. The germline V gene has CDR1 SNHLY and CDR2 FYNNEI. The CDR3 bases are TGTGCCAGCAGTGGACTCAAGAGGACCGGGGAGCTGTTTTTT. Amino acids: CASSGLKRTGELFF.